The 6 T cell receptor beta chains below all came from one sample that was sequenced in a study of blood T cell repertoires in COVID-19. Clones were read by immunoSEQ multiplex PCR, and TCRdb kept only the in-frame ones, dropping some. The data show over 250,000 clones, around 90% seen once. Sequencing input: PBMCs or T cells enriched from blood (not recorded which). The receptors derive from a man between 60 and 75 years old who had recovered from COVID-19.

The chain is built from TRBV13 and TRBJ1-4; TRBD1 matches 8 bases. The CDR3 sequence is 17 residues long. Looked up from germline, CDR1 is PRHDT and CDR2 is FYEKMQ (reference sequence). Trimming took 5 bases from V and 0 from J; bases not matched to a gene: 8. This CDR3 reads CASSASTGAATNEKLFF. In nucleotides, the CDR3 is TGTGCCAGCAGCGCATCGACAGGGGCCGCAACTAATGAAAAACTGTTTTTT.

The rearrangement links TRBV24-1 to TRBJ2-2, with 10 bases that match TRBD2. Germline V lookup: CDR1 KGHDR, CDR2 SFDVKD. After removal of 3 bases from V and 7 bases from J, the junction contained 7 bases not matched to a gene. The CDR3 has 16 residues. The CDR3 DNA sequence: TGTGCCACCAGTGATAGTAGCGGGAGGTGGAACGGGGAGCTGTTTTTT. Its protein is CATSDSSGRWNGELFF.

V gene TRBV9 combines with J gene TRBJ1-1; no firm D call. Trimming took 2 bases from V and 1 from J, leaving 9 bases between them. The CDR3 is made up of 14 amino acids. Germline V lookup: CDR1 SGDLS, CDR2 YYNGEE. CDR3 nucleotide sequence: TGTGCCAGCAGCGTTTTAGAAACGAACACTGAAGCTTTCTTT. Protein product: CASSVLETNTEAFF.

The genes are TRBV14 and TRBJ1-5; D unclear. The V gene's germline CDR1 is SGHDN and CDR2 FVKESK. Trimming cost V 1 base and J 6 bases, with 7 bases left between them. The CDR3 spans 13 residues. The CDR3 here is CASSQVEGQPQHF. As DNA, the CDR3 is TGTGCCAGCAGCCAAGTAGAGGGTCAGCCCCAGCATTTT.

The chain uses TRBV27 and TRBJ2-5, with 7 bases matching TRBD1. The V and J ends lost 2 bases and 2 bases, in that order; junction bases with no gene match: 5. The CDR3 has 15 amino acids. The germline V gene has CDR1 MNHEY and CDR2 SMNVEV (reference sequence). The CDR3 region is CASSLRARGQETQYF. The CDR3 DNA reads as TGTGCCAGCAGTTTAAGGGCCAGGGGGCAAGAGACCCAGTACTTC.

The rearrangement uses TRBV6-5 and TRBJ1-1; D is uncertain. CDR1 is MNHEY and CDR2 is SVGAGI in the germline V gene. The CDR3 has 12 amino acids. Trimming cost V 5 bases and J 6 bases, with 10 bases left between them. The CDR3 loop reads CASSPPTAEAFF. CDR3 in DNA: TGTGCCAGCAGTCCTCCAACGGCTGAAGCTTTCTTT.